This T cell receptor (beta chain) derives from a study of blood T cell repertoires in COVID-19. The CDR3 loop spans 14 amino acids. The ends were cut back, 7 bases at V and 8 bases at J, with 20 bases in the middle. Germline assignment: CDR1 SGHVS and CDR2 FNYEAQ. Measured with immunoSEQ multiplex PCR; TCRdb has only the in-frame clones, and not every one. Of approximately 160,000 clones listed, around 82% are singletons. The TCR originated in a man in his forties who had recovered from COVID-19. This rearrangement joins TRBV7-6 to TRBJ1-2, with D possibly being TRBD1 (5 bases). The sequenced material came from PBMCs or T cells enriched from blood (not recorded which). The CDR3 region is CASTPGAGVEGYTF. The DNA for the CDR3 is TGTGCCAGCACGCCTGGGGCAGGAGTGGAAGGCTACACCTTC.